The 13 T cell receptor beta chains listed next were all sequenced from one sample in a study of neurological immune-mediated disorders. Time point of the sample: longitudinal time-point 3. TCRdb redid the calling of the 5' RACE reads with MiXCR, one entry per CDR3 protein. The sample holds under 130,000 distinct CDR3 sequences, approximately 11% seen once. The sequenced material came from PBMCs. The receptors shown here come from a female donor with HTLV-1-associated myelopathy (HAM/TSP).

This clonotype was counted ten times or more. The CDR3 DNA follows: TGTGCCAGCAGAAAGGGGGCGACTTTCCAAGAGACCCAGTACTTC. This translates into CASRKGATFQETQYF. The chain is built from TRBV28 and TRBJ2-5; 7 nucleotides line up with TRBD1. V was clipped by 6 bases and J by 1 base; unmatched bases: 8. There are 15 residues in the CDR3. In germline, CDR1 is MDHEN, CDR2 SYDVKM.

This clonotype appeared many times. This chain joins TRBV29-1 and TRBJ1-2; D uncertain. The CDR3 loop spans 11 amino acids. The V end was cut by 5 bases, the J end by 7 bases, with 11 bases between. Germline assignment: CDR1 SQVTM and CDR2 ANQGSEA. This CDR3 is CSVTSVAGYTF. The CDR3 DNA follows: TGCAGCGTTACAAGCGTCGCTGGCTACACCTTC.

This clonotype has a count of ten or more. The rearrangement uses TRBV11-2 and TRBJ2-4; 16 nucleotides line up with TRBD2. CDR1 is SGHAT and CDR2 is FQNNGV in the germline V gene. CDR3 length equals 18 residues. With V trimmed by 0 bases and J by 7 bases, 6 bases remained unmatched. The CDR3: CASSLEGLAGGPRNIQYF. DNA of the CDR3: TGTGCCAGCAGCTTAGAGGGACTAGCGGGGGGGCCGCGGAACATTCAGTACTTC.

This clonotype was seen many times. CDR3 nucleotide sequence: TGTGCCAGCAGCTTCGGGGATTCAACCTACGAGCAGTACTTC. It encodes CASSFGDSTYEQYF. The rearrangement uses TRBV7-6 and TRBJ2-7; the D gene is possibly TRBD2 (5 bases). V was pared by 3 bases and J by 2 bases, with 11 bases between. CDR3 size: 14 residues. The germline CDR1 and CDR2 sequences are SGHVS and FNYEAQ. The complete variable domain, with remaining parts taken from reference TRBV7-6 and TRBJ2-7, reads GAGVSQSPRYKVTKRGQDVALRCDPISGHVSLYWYRQALGQGPEFLTYFNYEAQQDKSGLPNDRFSAERPEGSISTLTIQRTEQRDSAMYRCASSFGDSTYEQYFGPGTRLTVT.

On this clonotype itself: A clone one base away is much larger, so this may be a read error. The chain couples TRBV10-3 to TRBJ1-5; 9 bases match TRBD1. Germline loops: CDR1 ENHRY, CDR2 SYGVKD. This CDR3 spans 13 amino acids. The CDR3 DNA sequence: TGTGCCATCAGCGGGACAGGGCCGCAGCCCCTGCATTTT. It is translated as CAISGTGPQPLHF.

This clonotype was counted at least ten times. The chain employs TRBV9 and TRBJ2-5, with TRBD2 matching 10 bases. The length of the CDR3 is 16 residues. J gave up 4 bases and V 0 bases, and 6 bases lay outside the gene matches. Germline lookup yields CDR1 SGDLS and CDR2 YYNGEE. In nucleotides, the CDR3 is TGTGCCAGCAGCGTAGGGGCTAGCGGGGGATTAGAGACCCAGTACTTC. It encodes CASSVGASGGLETQYF.

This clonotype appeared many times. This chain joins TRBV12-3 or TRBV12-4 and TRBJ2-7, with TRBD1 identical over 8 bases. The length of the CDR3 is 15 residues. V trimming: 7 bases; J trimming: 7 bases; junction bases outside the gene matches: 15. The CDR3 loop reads CASKGQGPHHKEQYF. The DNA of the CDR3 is TGTGCCAGCAAAGGACAGGGTCCCCATCATAAGGAGCAGTACTTC.

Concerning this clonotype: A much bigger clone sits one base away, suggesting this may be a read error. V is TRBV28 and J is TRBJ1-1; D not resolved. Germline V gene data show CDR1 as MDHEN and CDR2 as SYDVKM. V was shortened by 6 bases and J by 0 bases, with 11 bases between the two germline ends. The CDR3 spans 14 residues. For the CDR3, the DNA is TGTGCCAGCAGGCACGAGACCCTGAACACTGAAGCTTTCTTT. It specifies CASRHETLNTEAFF.

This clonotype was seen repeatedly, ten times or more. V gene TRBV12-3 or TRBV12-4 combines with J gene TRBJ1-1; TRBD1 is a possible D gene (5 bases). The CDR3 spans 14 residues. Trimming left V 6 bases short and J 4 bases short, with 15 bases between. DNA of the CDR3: TGTGCCAGCAGCCCCCCGGGGGTAAGCACTGAAGCTTTCTTT. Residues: CASSPPGVSTEAFF.

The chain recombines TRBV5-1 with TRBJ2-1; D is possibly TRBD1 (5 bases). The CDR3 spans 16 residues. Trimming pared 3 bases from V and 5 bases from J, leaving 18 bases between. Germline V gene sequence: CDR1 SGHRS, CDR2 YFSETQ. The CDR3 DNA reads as TGCGCCAGCAGCTCATGGAATGGGGCCCTGAACAATGAGCAGTTCTTC. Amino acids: CASSSWNGALNNEQFF.

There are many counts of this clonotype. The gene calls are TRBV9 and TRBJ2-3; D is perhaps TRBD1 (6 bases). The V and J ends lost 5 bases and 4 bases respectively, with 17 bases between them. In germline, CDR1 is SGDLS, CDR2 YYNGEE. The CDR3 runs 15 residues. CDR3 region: CASSLTGFLADTQYF. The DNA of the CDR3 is TGTGCCAGCAGTTTAACAGGGTTCCTTGCAGATACGCAGTATTTT.

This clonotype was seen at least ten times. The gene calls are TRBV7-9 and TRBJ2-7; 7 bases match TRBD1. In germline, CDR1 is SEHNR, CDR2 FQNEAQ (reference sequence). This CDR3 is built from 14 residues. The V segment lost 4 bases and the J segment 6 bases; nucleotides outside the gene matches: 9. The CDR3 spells CASSSTDWTGEQYF. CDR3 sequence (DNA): TGTGCCAGCAGCTCTACGGACTGGACAGGCGAGCAGTACTTC.

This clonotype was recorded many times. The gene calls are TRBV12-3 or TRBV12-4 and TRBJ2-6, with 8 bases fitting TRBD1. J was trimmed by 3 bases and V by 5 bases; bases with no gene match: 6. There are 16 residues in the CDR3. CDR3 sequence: CASSPGGPYGANVLTF. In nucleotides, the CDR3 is TGTGCCAGCAGTCCAGGGGGCCCATATGGGGCCAACGTCCTGACTTTC.